Sequencing of this T cell receptor (beta chain) was carried out in a study of T-cell memory formation after mild COVID-19. As for this clonotype: Its specificity is unknown.

The J segment lost 2 bases and the V segment lost 2 bases, leaving 6 bases of the junction unmatched. CDR1 is SGDLS, CDR2 YYNGEE, per germline. The CDR3 is 16 residues long. Overall study results and limits: CD4+ contracting clones were found mainly in CM and EM, and CD8+ ones in EMRA. The second-wave clones peaking on day 37 were not confirmed as SARS-CoV-2-specific. Clones contracting day 15 to 85 were balanced CD4/CD8; later expanders leaned CD4+.

MiXCR, run by TCRdb on the 5' RACE reads, gives a single entry per CDR3 protein. The sample consists of about 110,000 distinct CDR3 sequences, around 11% of them appearing once. The sequence was collected from an adult woman who had mild COVID-19 (a few samples of this study predate the infection). Cell type and time point are not known. The chain couples TRBV9 to TRBJ2-2, with 7 bases aligning to TRBD2. The sequenced sample consisted of PBMCs or a T cell subset sorted from them (not recorded which). The CDR3 coding sequence is TGTGCCAGCAGCGTCCCCAGGGAGGGTAACACCGGGGAGCTGTTTTTT. It translates to CASSVPREGNTGELFF.